A selection of T cell receptor beta chains follows, all from one sample in a study of T-cell reconstitution after alpha-beta-depleted transplantation in children. TCRdb called the PCR reads again in MiXCR, with one record for every CDR3 protein. The sample has about 440,000 distinct CDR3 sequences; about 40% are singletons. Material: PBMCs, obtained before TCRalphabeta/CD19-depleted stem cell transplant. Source of these receptors: a girl aged 2-10 years with aplastic anemia, due to receive a stem cell transplant. CDR3s include the opening cysteine and the closing phenylalanine or tryptophan. The D gene is left open where the match is weak. Clone size appears in some rows only: once, few, many, or a class for an expanded clone.

size: -
V: TRBV7-9
J: TRBJ2-3
D: -
CDR3: CASHGGVTDTQYF
DNA: TGTGCCAGCCACGGGGGAGTCACAGATACGCAGTATTTT

size: few
V: TRBV16
J: TRBJ1-1
D: -
CDR3: CASSQSSTGTEAFF
DNA: TGTGCCAGCAGCCAATCGTCGACGGGCACTGAAGCTTTCTTT

size: -
V: TRBV5-1
J: TRBJ1-1
D: -
CDR3: CASSPSVTDSNTEAFF
DNA: TGCGCCAGCAGCCCCTCCGTGACAGACTCAAACACTGAAGCTTTCTTT

size: -
V: TRBV7-8
J: TRBJ2-3
D: -
CDR3: CASSQPTGGGGHVDTQYF
DNA: TGTGCCAGCAGCCAACCCACGGGAGGCGGGGGCCACGTGGATACGCAGTATTTT

size: -
V: TRBV11-1
J: TRBJ1-3
D: -
CDR3: CASSLAASTGLSGNTIYF
DNA: TGTGCCAGCAGCTTAGCTGCCTCTACAGGGCTCTCTGGAAACACCATATATTTT

size: -
V: TRBV24-1
J: TRBJ2-3
D: TRBD2
CDR3: CATSDAAGVPTDTQYF
DNA: TGTGCCACCAGTGATGCAGCGGGAGTCCCCACAGATACGCAGTATTTT

size: many
V: TRBV20-1
J: TRBJ2-7
D: -
CDR3: CSARPGDYEQYF
DNA: TGCAGTGCTCGGCCGGGGGACTACGAGCAGTACTTC

size: -
V: TRBV29-1
J: TRBJ2-1
D: -
CDR3: CSAQDSFLFNEQFF
DNA: TGCAGCGCCCAGGACTCCTTCCTATTCAATGAGCAGTTCTTC

size: -
V: TRBV27
J: TRBJ2-7
D: -
CDR3: CASGASDALSYEQYF
DNA: TGTGCCAGCGGGGCGTCGGATGCCCTATCCTACGAGCAGTACTTC

size: few
V: TRBV5-1
J: TRBJ2-2
D: -
CDR3: CASSFLGIRDTGELFF
DNA: TGCGCCAGCAGCTTTCTGGGCATTCGGGACACCGGGGAGCTGTTTTTT

size: many
V: TRBV20-1
J: TRBJ2-7
D: TRBD2
CDR3: CSATSSGASYEQYF
DNA: TGCAGTGCGACATCTAGCGGGGCTTCCTACGAGCAGTACTTC

size: few
V: TRBV10-3
J: TRBJ2-7
D: TRBD1
CDR3: CAIREGTGLSYEQYF
DNA: TGTGCCATCAGGGAGGGGACAGGGCTCTCCTACGAGCAGTACTTC

size: many
V: TRBV5-1
J: TRBJ1-2
D: -
CDR3: CASSPVGNYGYTF
DNA: TGCGCCAGCAGCCCAGTCGGGAACTATGGCTACACCTTC

size: few
V: TRBV2
J: TRBJ2-5
D: TRBD2
CDR3: CATLPGLAVQETQYF
DNA: TGTGCCACCCTCCCGGGACTAGCGGTCCAAGAGACCCAGTACTTC

size: -
V: TRBV16
J: TRBJ1-4
D: -
CDR3: CASSQSMPATNEKLFF
DNA: TGTGCCAGCAGCCAAAGTATGCCTGCAACTAATGAAAAACTGTTTTTT

size: -
V: TRBV7-4
J: TRBJ1-5
D: -
CDR3: CASSLAAGGQPQHF
DNA: TGTGCCAGCAGCTTAGCGGCGGGAGGCCAGCCCCAGCATTTT

size: -
V: TRBV28
J: TRBJ1-5
D: -
CDR3: CASSSPEPNQPQHF
DNA: TGTGCCAGCAGTTCTCCCGAACCCAATCAGCCCCAGCATTTT

size: -
V: TRBV28
J: TRBJ2-5
D: TRBD2
CDR3: CASSLGPTGGQETQYF
DNA: TGTGCCAGCAGCCTAGGCCCAACGGGGGGGCAAGAGACCCAGTACTTC

size: -
V: TRBV20-1
J: TRBJ2-1
D: -
CDR3: CSAPGELPGLYNEQFF
DNA: TGCAGTGCCCCGGGGGAGCTTCCAGGGCTCTACAATGAGCAGTTCTTC

size: -
V: TRBV11-3
J: TRBJ2-7
D: TRBD2
CDR3: CASSSSGSREQYF
DNA: TGTGCCAGCAGCTCTAGCGGGAGTCGGGAGCAGTACTTC

size: few
V: TRBV15
J: TRBJ2-3
D: -
CDR3: CATSRDTSNSGSDTQYF
DNA: TGTGCCACCAGCAGAGATACCTCCAACTCGGGCTCAGATACGCAGTATTTT